One sample yielded the 3 T cell receptor beta chains listed below, sequenced in a study of cytomegalovirus exposure and HLA in healthy donors. The PCR ran on 60 Vbeta and 13 Jbeta primers. Sequencing was performed with immunoSEQ multiplex PCR; in TCRdb, only in-frame clones are kept and a portion is missing. The data contain some 160,000 clones, over 70% of them singletons. The sequenced material came from PBMCs. The source of these receptors is a woman aged 40-49 years in good health and CMV-seronegative.

The rearrangement joins TRBV5-1 to TRBJ2-1; TRBD2 matches at 7 bases. Germline V gives CDR1 SGHRS, CDR2 YFSETQ. The CDR3 has 17 residues. V shed 8 bases and J 1 base; nucleotides not matched to a gene: 15. CDR3 in amino acids: CASQTRPGGISYNEQFF. The CDR3 DNA reads as TGCGCCAGTCAAACCCGGCCGGGGGGAATTTCCTACAATGAGCAGTTCTTC.

Only a few counts were recorded for this clone. The chain joins TRBV7-7 to TRBJ2-7, with D perhaps TRBD1 (6 bases). Germline loops: CDR1 SSHAT, CDR2 FNYEAQ (reference sequence). The CDR3 extends over 13 amino acids. Deletions cut 5 bases from V and 5 bases from J, with 13 bases between. CDR3 residues: CASSVFQGNEQYF. Written as DNA, the CDR3 is TGTGCCAGCAGCGTCTTCCAGGGGAACGAGCAGTACTTC.

This rearrangement joins TRBV5-1 to TRBJ1-6; 8 nucleotides line up with TRBD1. This CDR3 comprises 18 residues. Germline values: CDR1 SGHRS, CDR2 YFSETQ. J gave up 1 base and V 5 bases, and 11 bases lay outside the gene matches. CDR3 DNA sequence: TGCGCCAGCAGTTCGACGGGACAGGCGGAGTCCTATAATTCACCCCTCCACTTT. It specifies CASSSTGQAESYNSPLHF.